A selection of T cell receptor beta chains follows, all from one sample in a study of molecular identifiers for immune sequencing clone quantification. From the PCR reads, TCRdb called clonotypes with MiXCR, one entry per CDR3 protein. The sample shows around 460,000 distinct CDR3 sequences, about 25% of them seen only once. The specimen was naive CD8+ T cells from blood, with Jurkat cell RNA spiked in. The origin of the receptors is a human donor in good health. Some libraries in this study had Jurkat cell RNA spiked in. The CDR3 runs from the conserved cysteine through the conserved F or W. D genes are given only for firm matches. A row's size may be missing; if present it is once, few, many or a size class.

v_gene	abundance	j_gene	d_gene	CDR3aa	CDR3nt
TRBV5-3	NA	TRBJ1-1	NA	CASSFWDTDEASF	TGTGCCAGCAGCTTTTGGGACACTGATGAAGCTTCCTTT
TRBV10-1	NA	TRBJ2-7	NA	CASSYEQHF	TGCGCCAGCAGTTACGAGCAGCACTTC
TRBV29-1	many	TRBJ2-3	TRBD2	CSVVERGANTDTQYF	TGCAGCGTTGTGGAGCGGGGGGCGAACACAGATACGCAGTATTTT
TRBV28	many	TRBJ1-1	TRBD1	CASSIYRGSMNTEAFF	TGTGCCAGCAGTATCTACAGGGGGAGTATGAACACTGAAGCTTTCTTT
TRBV4-1	many	TRBJ2-5	TRBD2	CASSQGTSGRRTQYF	TGCGCCAGCAGCCAAGGGACTAGCGGAAGACGGACCCAGTACTTC
TRBV20-1	few	TRBJ2-1	TRBD2	CSARAAGGYNEQFF	TGCAGTGCTAGAGCGGCGGGAGGATACAATGAGCAGTTCTTC
TRBV5-1	many	TRBJ2-3	TRBD2	CASSLAGSGSGSDTQYF	TGCGCCAGCAGCTTGGCCGGTAGCGGGAGTGGGTCAGATACGCAGTATTTT
TRBV28	many	TRBJ1-4	NA	CASRIVANEKLFF	TGTGCCAGCAGGATCGTTGCCAATGAAAAACTGTTTTTT
TRBV14	many	TRBJ2-7	TRBD2	CASSTGRTILYEQYF	TGTGCCAGCAGCACCGGGAGGACTATCCTCTACGAGCAGTACTTC
TRBV12-3/TRBV12-4	NA	TRBJ2-5	NA	CASSLGPGDQETQYF	TGTGCCAGCAGTTTAGGTCCAGGAGACCAAGAGACCCAGTACTTC
TRBV13	NA	TRBJ1-4	NA	CASTQGPFEKLFF	TGTGCCAGCACCCAGGGGCCATTTGAAAAACTGTTTTTT
TRBV12-3/TRBV12-4	NA	TRBJ1-5	TRBD1	CAGSPSRDRERRPQHF	TGTGCCGGCAGTCCAAGCCGGGACAGGGAGCGAAGGCCCCAGCATTTT
TRBV20-1	many	TRBJ2-4	TRBD2	CSARKLAEAKNIQYF	TGCAGTGCTCGAAAACTAGCGGAGGCCAAAAACATTCAGTACTTC
TRBV30	few	TRBJ2-7	TRBD1	CAWIRTGYRYEQYF	TGTGCCTGGATTCGGACAGGGTATAGGTACGAGCAGTACTTC
TRBV9	few	TRBJ1-1	TRBD1	CASSVVPWDSVNTEAFF	TGTGCCAGCAGCGTAGTGCCGTGGGACAGTGTGAACACTGAAGCTTTCTTT
TRBV19	NA	TRBJ1-1	NA	CASSMDLGITEAFF	TGTGCCAGTAGTATGGATCTGGGGATCACTGAAGCTTTCTTT
TRBV6-2/TRBV6-3	few	TRBJ2-2	NA	CASSYLWGAGELFF	TGTGCCAGCAGTTACTTATGGGGCGCCGGGGAGCTGTTTTTT
TRBV4-3	NA	TRBJ2-1	NA	CASSQDLGGYSYNEQFF	TGCGCCAGCAGCCAAGATCTGGGGGGCTACTCCTACAATGAGCAGTTCTTC
TRBV27	NA	TRBJ1-1	TRBD1	CARSSGTGGSTEAFF	TGTGCCCGCAGTTCCGGGACAGGGGGAAGCACTGAAGCTTTCTTT
TRBV7-8	many	TRBJ2-3	NA	CASSFPGLSTDTQYF	TGTGCCAGCAGCTTTCCGGGACTGAGCACAGATACGCAGTATTTT
TRBV20-1	many	TRBJ2-3	TRBD2	CSARGGLVPADTQYF	TGCAGTGCTAGAGGGGGACTAGTGCCCGCAGATACGCAGTATTTT
TRBV2	many	TRBJ2-5	NA	CASSSTRDTVVETQYF	TGTGCCAGCAGTTCCACTAGGGACACGGTAGTGGAGACCCAGTACTTC
TRBV6-1	many	TRBJ2-3	TRBD2	CASSLRTSGSSDTQYF	TGTGCCAGCAGTCTACGGACTAGCGGGAGCTCAGATACGCAGTATTTT
TRBV7-9	many	TRBJ2-5	NA	CASSFGTPQETQYF	TGTGCCAGCAGCTTCGGCACGCCTCAAGAGACCCAGTACTTC
TRBV4-3	many	TRBJ2-7	NA	CASSQDSGSYEQYF	TGCGCCAGCAGCCAAGATTCAGGCTCCTACGAGCAGTACTTC
TRBV9	few	TRBJ1-1	NA	CASSVGPQGPTEAFF	TGTGCCAGCAGCGTAGGGCCCCAGGGACCCACTGAAGCTTTCTTT
TRBV10-1	few	TRBJ2-4	NA	CASRGQGHGNIQYF	TGCGCCAGCAGAGGGCAGGGCCATGGAAACATTCAGTACTTC
TRBV9	NA	TRBJ2-3	TRBD2	CASSVARGGKDTQYF	TGTGCCAGCAGCGTAGCGCGGGGGGGCAAAGATACGCAGTATTTT
TRBV29-1	many	TRBJ1-1	NA	CSVGQTEAFF	TGCAGCGTCGGACAGACTGAAGCTTTCTTT
TRBV6-2/TRBV6-3	NA	TRBJ1-2	TRBD1	CASSYLDRGRRNYGYTF	TGTGCCAGCAGTTACTTGGACAGGGGGCGACGGAACTATGGCTACACCTTC
TRBV11-2	NA	TRBJ2-3	TRBD2	CASSYLAGGPTDTQYF	TGTGCCAGCAGTTATTTAGCGGGAGGGCCTACAGATACGCAGTATTTT
TRBV20-1	NA	TRBJ2-7	NA	CSARPLDGYEQYF	TGCAGTGCTAGGCCCTTGGACGGTTACGAGCAGTACTTC
TRBV15	many	TRBJ1-1	NA	CATSRDSLMNTEAFF	TGTGCCACCAGCAGAGACAGCCTGATGAACACTGAAGCTTTCTTT
TRBV3-1	NA	TRBJ1-3	NA	CASSQEYSNAWSGNTIYF	TGTGCCAGCAGCCAAGAGTACTCTAACGCTTGGTCTGGAAACACCATATATTTT
TRBV5-4	few	TRBJ2-3	TRBD2	CASSLRREVTDTQYF	TGTGCCAGCAGCCTTCGGCGGGAGGTCACAGATACGCAGTATTTT
TRBV2	NA	TRBJ1-1	NA	CASSDTWNEAFF	TGTGCCAGCAGTGATACTTGGAATGAAGCTTTCTTT
TRBV7-9	few	TRBJ1-1	TRBD1	CASSAEDRGGEAFF	TGTGCCAGCAGCGCGGAGGACAGGGGTGGTGAAGCTTTCTTT
TRBV9	NA	TRBJ2-7	TRBD1	CASSPGTEYEQHF	TGTGCCAGCAGCCCCGGGACAGAATACGAGCAGCACTTC
TRBV7-6	NA	TRBJ2-7	NA	CASSPMDSESYEQYF	TGTGCCAGCAGCCCGATGGACAGTGAGTCCTACGAGCAGTACTTC
TRBV24-1	many	TRBJ1-1	TRBD1	CATSEEWTGGPTEAFF	TGTGCCACCAGTGAAGAGTGGACAGGGGGCCCGACTGAAGCTTTCTTT
TRBV12-3/TRBV12-4	few	TRBJ1-5	NA	CASSTSEGDQPQHF	TGTGCCAGCAGTACCAGTGAAGGGGATCAGCCCCAGCATTTT
TRBV28	many	TRBJ1-1	NA	CASSLHPGAIGTEAFF	TGTGCCAGCAGTTTACATCCGGGGGCGATCGGCACTGAAGCTTTCTTT
TRBV11-2	NA	TRBJ1-1	NA	CASSLVPETANTEAFF	TGTGCCAGCAGCTTAGTGCCGGAGACAGCGAACACTGAAGCTTTCTTT
TRBV6-2/TRBV6-3	NA	TRBJ1-1	NA	CASSYPTGYTEASF	TGTGCCAGCAGTTACCCGACAGGATACACTGAAGCTTCCTTT
TRBV7-4	NA	TRBJ1-5	NA	CASSLTGGGPQHF	TGTGCCAGCAGCCTCACAGGCGGGGGGCCCCAGCATTTT
TRBV7-2	NA	TRBJ2-2	NA	CAGLGGANTGELFF	TGTGCCGGCTTGGGAGGAGCGAACACCGGGGAGCTGTTTTTT
TRBV3-1	few	TRBJ1-1	NA	CASSLAPGEFSAFF	TGTGCCAGCAGCCTTGCACCGGGCGAGTTTAGTGCTTTCTTT
TRBV4-1	NA	TRBJ2-7	TRBD1	CASSQRDRGQYEQYF	TGCGCCAGCAGCCAACGAGACAGGGGGCAATACGAGCAGTACTTC
TRBV5-4	many	TRBJ2-3	NA	CASSLGTSRDTQYF	TGTGCCAGCAGCCTGGGAACCTCACGGGATACGCAGTATTTT
TRBV20-1	many	TRBJ2-7	NA	CSAKDGTISYEQYF	TGCAGTGCAAAGGACGGTACGATCTCCTACGAGCAGTACTTC
TRBV5-8	few	TRBJ2-3	NA	CASSFEGVGTDTQYF	TGTGCCAGCAGCTTTGAGGGAGTGGGCACAGATACGCAGTATTTT
TRBV4-1	NA	TRBJ2-2	TRBD1	CASSQEQGTNTGELFF	TGCGCCAGCAGCCAAGAACAGGGGACGAACACCGGGGAGCTGTTTTTT
TRBV5-4	NA	TRBJ2-7	TRBD1	CASSLGDRSYEQYF	TGTGCCAGCAGCTTGGGGGACAGGAGCTACGAGCAGTACTTC